This T cell receptor beta chain was sequenced for a study of cytomegalovirus exposure and HLA in healthy donors. With 60 Vbeta and 13 Jbeta primers, the PCR was carried out. This table comes from immunoSEQ multiplex PCR, and its TCRdb copy is limited to in-frame clones, with some not included. Among 90,000 to 130,000 clones listed, around three quarters were seen once. Study results and limitations: Available immune exposure information was restricted to CMV serostatus only. While the bulk of TCR sequences proved rare, some public TCRs turned up in many donors.

The germline V gene has CDR1 GTSNPN and CDR2 SVGIG (reference sequence). There are 13 residues in the CDR3. V gave up 1 base and J gave up 3 bases, with 4 bases separating them. In its sample, this clone was seen a few times. Its antigen is undetermined. Material for sequencing was PBMCs. The J gene is TRBJ1-6, the V gene TRBV30, with D uncertain. This TCR was sampled from a woman under 30 in good health and CMV-seropositive. This chain's CDR3 is CAWSDNYNSPLHF. The CDR3 bases are TGTGCCTGGAGTGACAACTATAATTCACCCCTCCACTTT.